This T cell receptor (beta chain) emerged from a study of shared clonotypes between healthy human individuals. Broader study findings: Relative to clonotypes present in all four donors, those not shared had lower generation probabilities. Several donors shared about 5% of their naive CD4 clonotypes. How much donors shared clonotypes was expected to be affected by sequencing depth. Generally, estimated richness proved larger in naive subsets than it did in memory subsets.

The table lists this clone with a count of one. No antigen is known for it. Naivety among CD8 cells was defined by CD45RO negativity and positive CCR7 selection, thereby excluding terminally differentiated effector memory CD45RA+ cells. Sequenced by immunoSEQ multiplex PCR; TCRdb stores in-frame clones only, minus some. The repertoire includes hundreds of thousands of clones, approximately 96% of them detected once, and around 0.1% sits in the top ten. Sequencing input: naive CD8+ T cells sorted from blood. This receptor was taken from a woman in her twenties or thirties in good health.

The CDR3 coding sequence is TGTGCCCCCACTAGCGGGCGAAGCACAGATACGCAGTATTTT. It encodes CAPTSGRSTDTQYF. This chain connects TRBV10-3 to TRBJ2-3; 9 bases map to TRBD2. This CDR3 contains 14 residues. J was trimmed by 0 bases and V by 11 bases; bases with no gene match: 6. Germline CDR1 ENHRY, CDR2 SYGVKD.